These 19 T cell receptor beta chains were all obtained from the same sample, sequenced in a study of blood T cell repertoires in COVID-19. Measured with immunoSEQ multiplex PCR; TCRdb has only the in-frame clones, and not every one. The sample shows a few hundred thousand clones, 80% to 95% of them seen only once. Input material: peripheral blood. The receptors come from a woman between 25 and 40 years old with COVID-19, enrolled during active disease.

The rearrangement uses TRBV4-3 and TRBJ2-1; a weak D match, TRBD1 (6 bases). The CDR3 extends over 16 amino acids. In germline, CDR1 is LGHNA, CDR2 YSLEER. The V gene lost 0 bases and the J gene lost 5 bases, with 14 bases spanning the gap. DNA of the CDR3: TGCGCCAGCAGCCAAGAGGGTGACAGGATTAACAATGAGCAGTTCTTC. Translation: CASSQEGDRINNEQFF.

The J gene is TRBJ2-1, the V gene TRBV5-4, with D possibly being TRBD2 (5 bases). Trimming pared 2 bases from V and 4 bases from J, leaving 16 bases between. The CDR3 runs to 16 residues. The V gene's germline CDR1 is SGHNT and CDR2 YYREEE (reference sequence). The CDR3 DNA sequence: TGTGCCAGCAGCTTAGCGGAGGAGCGGCCTTACAATGAGCAGTTCTTC. Translation: CASSLAEERPYNEQFF.

The chain links TRBV10-3 to TRBJ2-5; 7 positions agree with TRBD1. The CDR3 consists of 13 residues. Germline V gene data show CDR1 as ENHRY and CDR2 as SYGVKD. The trim removed 0 bases at V and 5 bases at J, leaving 0 bases unmatched. In DNA form, the CDR3 reads TGTGCCATCAGTGAGTCACAGGGGGAGACCCAGTACTTC. Translation: CAISESQGETQYF.

The V and J genes are TRBV27 and TRBJ2-2; 8 bases align to TRBD1. CDR1 is MNHEY and CDR2 is SMNVEV in the germline V gene (reference sequence). With 2 bases clipped from V and 8 bases from J, the junction kept 13 bases outside the gene matches. CDR3 length equals 17 residues. CDR3 sequence reads: CASSLGPGQANIGELFF. The CDR3 coding sequence is TGTGCCAGCAGTTTAGGGCCGGGACAGGCAAATATAGGGGAGCTGTTTTTT.

V gene TRBV6-6 combines with J gene TRBJ2-7, with D possibly TRBD2 on 6 matching bases. V was clipped by 6 bases and J by 3 bases, with 15 bases between them. This CDR3 contains 14 residues. Germline V gene data show CDR1 as MNHNY and CDR2 as SVGAGI (reference sequence). The CDR3 reads CASSRREEVYEQYF. The CDR3 bases are TGTGCCAGCAGCAGGAGGGAGGAAGTCTACGAGCAGTACTTC.

The genes are TRBV7-9 and TRBJ2-7; maybe TRBD1 (7 bases). The V end was cut by 4 bases, the J end by 4 bases, with 17 bases between. This CDR3 is built from 15 residues. CDR1 is SEHNR, CDR2 FQNEAQ, per germline (reference sequence). The CDR3 DNA reads TGTGCCAGCAGCTCAGGGGGGCCGACCACTTACGAGCAGTACTTC. Its protein product is CASSSGGPTTYEQYF.

CDR3 in amino acids: CASSLRGQGGDGYTF. DNA of the CDR3: TGTGCCAGCAGCTTAAGGGGACAGGGAGGAGATGGCTACACCTTC. V usage is TRBV7-3 and J usage is TRBJ1-2, with 9 bases matching TRBD1. V dropped 1 base and J dropped 6; count of bases not matched to a gene: 6. Germline lookup yields CDR1 SGHTA and CDR2 FQGTGA. The CDR3 consists of 15 residues.

The chain couples TRBV5-4 to TRBJ1-2, with 7 bases identical to TRBD1. The CDR3 totals 14 residues. The germline gives CDR1 SGHNT, CDR2 YYREEE (reference sequence). V dropped 0 bases and J dropped 3; count of bases not matched to a gene: 2. CDR3 in DNA: TGTGCCAGCAGCTTGGACAGGGGCTACTATGGCTACACCTTC. Its translation: CASSLDRGYYGYTF. The whole variable domain, filled in from reference TRBV5-4 and TRBJ1-2, reads ETGVTQSPTHLIKTRGQQVTLRCSSQSGHNTVSWYQQALGQGPQFIFQYYREEENGRGNFPPRFSGLQFPNYSSELNVNALELDDSALYLCASSLDRGYYGYTFGSGTRLTVV.

This chain joins TRBV29-1 and TRBJ2-7, with TRBD1 matching over 8 bases. Germline-derived CDR1 and CDR2 are SQVTM and ANQGSEA. The length of the CDR3 is 15 residues. V shed 5 bases, J shed 3 bases, and the junction held 12 bases outside the gene matches. The CDR3 bases are TGCAGCGTTATAACCCCTGACAGGGGTGACTACGAGCAGTACTTC. This translates into CSVITPDRGDYEQYF.

The CDR3 reads CASRGAGWITGELFF. The CDR3 region has the DNA TGTGCCAGTAGGGGCGCAGGGTGGATCACCGGGGAGCTGTTTTTT. J is TRBJ2-2 and V is TRBV19, with D perhaps TRBD1 (5 bases). CDR1 is LNHDA, CDR2 SQIVND, per germline (reference sequence). The CDR3 sequence is 15 residues long. Between the trimmed V and J ends, which lost 6 bases and 4 bases, there was a span of 15 bases.

This chain connects TRBV4-3 to TRBJ1-2, with unresolved D. The V end was cut by 4 bases, the J end by 0 bases, with 9 bases between. The V gene's germline CDR1 is LGHNA and CDR2 YSLEER. The CDR3 length is 14 residues. The CDR3 region is CASSPSVANYGYTF. DNA for the CDR3: TGCGCCAGCAGCCCCTCAGTCGCTAACTATGGCTACACCTTC.

The chain recombines TRBV5-6 with TRBJ2-7; no firm D call. The CDR3 consists of 13 residues. Germline V gene sequence: CDR1 SGHDT, CDR2 YYEEEE. V was clipped by 2 bases and J by 6 bases, with 12 bases between them. CDR3 DNA: TGTGCCAGCAGCTTCCCCCCTAGTGGCGAGCAGTACTTC. Translation: CASSFPPSGEQYF.

A single count supports this clone. This chain uses TRBV3-1 (or the pseudogene TRBV3-2) with TRBJ1-2, with 8 nucleotides matching TRBD1. This CDR3 contains 14 residues. The trim removed 2 bases at V and 7 bases at J, leaving 6 bases unmatched. Germline assignment: CDR1 LGHDT and CDR2 YNNKEL (reference sequence). CDR3 residues: CASSQMTGAGGYTF. CDR3 sequence (DNA): TGTGCCAGCAGCCAAATGACAGGGGCAGGTGGCTACACCTTC.

This chain connects TRBV4-2 to TRBJ1-1; perhaps TRBD1 as D (6 bases). Trimming took 6 bases from V and 2 from J, leaving 10 bases between them. CDR1 LGHNA and CDR2 YNFKEQ come from the germline V gene. The CDR3 is made up of 13 amino acids. The CDR3 DNA follows: TGTGCCAGCAGGGACAGACGAAACACTGAAGCTTTCTTT. Translated, it gives CASRDRRNTEAFF.

Comments on this clone: This sample also contains other DNA sequences that code for the same CDR3. V usage is TRBV7-3 and J usage is TRBJ2-7; a weak D match, TRBD2 (6 bases). Trimming cost V 4 bases and J 0 bases, with 7 bases left between them. Germline V lookup: CDR1 SGHTA, CDR2 FQGTGA. This CDR3 is 13 amino acids long. DNA of the CDR3: TGTGCCAGCAGCTCCGGGAGCTCCTACGAGCAGTACTTC. Translation gives CASSSGSSYEQYF.

As concerns this clone: Distinct nucleotide sequences in the sample also encode this CDR3. The chain employs TRBV5-1 and TRBJ1-1, with 9 bases that match TRBD1. Looked up from germline, CDR1 is SGHRS and CDR2 is YFSETQ. V shed 4 bases and J 4 bases; nucleotides not matched to a gene: 8. CDR3 size: 15 residues. Written as DNA, the CDR3 is TGCGCCAGCAGCCCCGGACAGGGGCTTGGCACTGAAGCTTTCTTT. Its translation: CASSPGQGLGTEAFF. Combining the CDR3 with reference TRBV5-1 and TRBJ1-1 gives the whole variable domain KAGVTQTPRYLIKTRGQQVTLSCSPISGHRSVSWYQQTPGQGLQFLFEYFSETQRNKGNFPGRFSGRQFSNSRSEMNVSTLELGDSALYLCASSPGQGLGTEAFFGQGTRLTVV.

This sequence joins TRBV6-5 and TRBJ2-7; 11 nucleotides align to TRBD1. V dropped 2 bases and J dropped 5; count of bases not matched to a gene: 5. The germline CDR1 and CDR2 sequences are MNHEY and SVGAGI. This CDR3 has 15 residues. The CDR3 reads CASSYLDRGLNEQYF. The CDR3 DNA is TGTGCCAGCAGTTACCTGGACAGGGGGCTTAACGAGCAGTACTTC.

The chain joins TRBV10-2 to TRBJ1-6; D is ambiguous. The germline CDR1 and CDR2 sequences are WSHSY and SAAADI. Trimming stripped 5 bases from V and 10 bases from J, with 15 bases between. The CDR3 sequence is 14 residues long. CDR3: CASSPRGFESPLHF. CDR3 nucleotides: TGCGCCAGCAGTCCCAGAGGGTTTGAGTCACCCCTCCACTTT.

The J gene is TRBJ1-5, the V gene TRBV29-1, with a weak D call TRBD1 (5 bases). CDR1 and CDR2 from the germline V gene are SQVTM and ANQGSEA. V was trimmed by 6 bases and J by 0 bases, leaving 9 bases between them. The CDR3 totals 13 residues. Written as DNA, the CDR3 is TGCAGCGTACAGGTCAGTAGCAATCAGCCCCAGCATTTT. Translating it yields CSVQVSSNQPQHF.